The sequence of this T cell receptor beta chain was determined in a study of T cells in Graves' hyperthyroidism and ophthalmopathy. Using RNA transcripts as the source, TCR beta CDR3 regions were amplified. First-round RT-PCR of the TCR CDR3 relied on the HTBI primer set. MiXCR was run by TCRdb on the multiplex PCR reads, yielding one entry per CDR3 protein. This table has around 300,000 distinct CDR3 sequences, 22% appearing once. Among ophthalmopathy patients, the Clinical Activity Score reached at least 3, the NOSPECS grade reached at least 4, and duration remained under 3 months. Diagnoses were made from clinical symptoms, serum measures (thyroxine and TRAb), thyroid ultrasound and orbital computed tomography. The PBMCs had their origin in around 10 ml of fresh peripheral blood. Study-wide findings and caveats: In simple terms, a model built on 13 V-J features told ophthalmopathy apart from stable hyperthyroidism.

Comment on this clonotype: Its specificity is unknown.

V lost 2 bases and J lost 6; bases outside the gene matches: 7. CDR1 MNHEY and CDR2 SVGEGT come from the germline V gene. The CDR3 totals 15 residues. Source material: blood. This clonotype originated in a man between 25 and 39 years old with Graves' ophthalmopathy. The chain recombines TRBV6-2 or TRBV6-3 with TRBJ2-3, with 8 bases identical to TRBD1. The CDR3 DNA is TGTGCCAGCAGTTACATGGACAGGGTGAGGGATACGCAGTATTTT. Translation: CASSYMDRVRDTQYF.